This paragraph reports one T cell receptor (beta chain). Antigen unknown. The sample originates from a study of identical twins. The study, taken as a whole, reports: Excess sharing between twins was weaker in beta out-of-frame sequences.

Unique molecular identifiers were present on cDNA, and template switching added a universal primer site. TCRdb called the 5' RACE reads again in MiXCR, with one record for every CDR3 protein. The sample includes a few hundred thousand distinct CDR3 sequences, 10% to 13% of them seen just once. Trimming took 1 base from V and 4 from J, leaving 7 bases between them. Per germline, CDR1 SGHVS and CDR2 FNYEAQ. This CDR3 is built from 14 residues. This clonotype originated in a man aged 50 to 60 in good health. The rearrangement links TRBV7-6 to TRBJ2-2; unclear D gene. The sample consisted of memory T cells sorted from blood. The CDR3 protein is CASSLDWGTGELFF. In DNA form, the CDR3 reads TGTGCCAGCAGCTTAGACTGGGGCACCGGGGAGCTGTTTTTT.